This TCR beta chain was sequenced for a study of monozygotic twins with inflammatory bowel disease. Study-wide results and caveats: Repertoires of patients may have been made more variable by differing immunosuppressive treatments. No difference in repertoire similarity was seen between concordant and discordant twins, possibly because power was limited.

Of note for this clonotype: Its specificity is not known.

Reanalyzing the 5' RACE reads, TCRdb keeps one entry per CDR3 protein, without DNA. Its listing shows about 450,000 distinct CDR3 sequences. This CDR3 region has 13 residues. The sample was blood. The chain joins TRBV12-3 or TRBV12-4 to TRBJ1-4; as DNA is missing, the TRBD1 call by TCRdb cannot be tested. This clonotype was sampled from a human donor with ulcerative colitis or Crohn's disease, or a healthy co-twin of an affected twin (not recorded which). CDR3 region: CASFEGGNEKLFF.